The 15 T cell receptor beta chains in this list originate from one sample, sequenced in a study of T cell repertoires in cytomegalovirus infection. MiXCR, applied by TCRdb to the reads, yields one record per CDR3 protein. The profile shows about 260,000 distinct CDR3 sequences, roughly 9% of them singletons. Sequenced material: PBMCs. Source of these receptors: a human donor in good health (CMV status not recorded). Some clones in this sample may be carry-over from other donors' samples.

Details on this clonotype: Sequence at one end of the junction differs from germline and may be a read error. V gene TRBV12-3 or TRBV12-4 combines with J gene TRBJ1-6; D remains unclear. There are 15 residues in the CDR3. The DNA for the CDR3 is TGTGCCAGCACTTTAGAAAGGATAAGGGATTCACCCCTCCACTTT. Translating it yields CASTLERIRDSPLHF.

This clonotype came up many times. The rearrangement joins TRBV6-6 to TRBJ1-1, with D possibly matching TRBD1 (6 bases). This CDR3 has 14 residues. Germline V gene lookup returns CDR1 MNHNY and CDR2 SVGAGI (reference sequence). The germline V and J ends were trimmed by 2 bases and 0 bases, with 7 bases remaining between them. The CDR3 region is CASSYGGLNTEAFF. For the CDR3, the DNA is TGTGCCAGCAGTTACGGGGGGCTGAACACTGAAGCTTTCTTT.

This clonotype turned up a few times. As DNA, the CDR3 is TGTGCCAGCAGTCAACTAGCGGGGGGGATTATGGCGCAGTATTTT. This gives the protein CASSQLAGGIMAQYF. The V and J genes are TRBV2 and TRBJ2-3, with TRBD2 identical over 13 bases. J gave up 10 bases and V 5 bases, and 9 bases lay outside the gene matches. Germline V gives CDR1 SNHLY, CDR2 FYNNEI. The CDR3 is made up of 15 amino acids.

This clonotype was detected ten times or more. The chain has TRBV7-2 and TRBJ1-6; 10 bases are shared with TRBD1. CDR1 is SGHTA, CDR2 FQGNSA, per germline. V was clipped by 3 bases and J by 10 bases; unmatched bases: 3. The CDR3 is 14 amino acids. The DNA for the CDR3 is TGTGCCAGCAGCTTTCCGGGACAGGGGTCACCCCTCCACTTT. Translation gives CASSFPGQGSPLHF.

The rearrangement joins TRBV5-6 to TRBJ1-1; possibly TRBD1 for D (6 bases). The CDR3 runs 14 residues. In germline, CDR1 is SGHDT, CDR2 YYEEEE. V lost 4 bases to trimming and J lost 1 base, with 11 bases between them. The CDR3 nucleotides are TGTGCCAGCAGCACCCCACAGGGGAACACTGAAGCTTTCTTT. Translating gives CASSTPQGNTEAFF.

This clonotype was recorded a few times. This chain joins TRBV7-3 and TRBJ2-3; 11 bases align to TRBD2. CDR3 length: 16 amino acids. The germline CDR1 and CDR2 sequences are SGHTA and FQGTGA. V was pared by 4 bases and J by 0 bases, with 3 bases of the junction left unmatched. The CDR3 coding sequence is TGTGCCAGCAGCTCAATAGCGGGGGGGAGCACAGATACGCAGTATTTT. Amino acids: CASSSIAGGSTDTQYF.

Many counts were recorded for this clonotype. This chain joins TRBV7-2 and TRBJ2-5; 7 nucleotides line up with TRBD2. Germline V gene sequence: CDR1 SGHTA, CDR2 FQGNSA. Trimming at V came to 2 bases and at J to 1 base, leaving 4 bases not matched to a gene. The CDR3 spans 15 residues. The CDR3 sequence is CASSLIQRGQETQYF. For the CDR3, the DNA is TGTGCCAGCAGCTTAATTCAGCGGGGCCAAGAGACCCAGTACTTC.

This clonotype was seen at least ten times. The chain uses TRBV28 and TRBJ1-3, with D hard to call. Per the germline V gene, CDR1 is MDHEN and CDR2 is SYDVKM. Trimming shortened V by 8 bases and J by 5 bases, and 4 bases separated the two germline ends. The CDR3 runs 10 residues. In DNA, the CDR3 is TGTGCCAGCGGGCGAAACACCATATATTTT. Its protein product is CASGRNTIYF.

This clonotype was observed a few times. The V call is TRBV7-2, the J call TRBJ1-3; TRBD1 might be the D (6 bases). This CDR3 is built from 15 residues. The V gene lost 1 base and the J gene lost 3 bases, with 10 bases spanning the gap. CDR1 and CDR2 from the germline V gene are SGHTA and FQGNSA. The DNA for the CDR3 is TGTGCCAGCAGCTTAGTCGCAGGGGTTGGAAACACCATATATTTT. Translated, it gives CASSLVAGVGNTIYF.

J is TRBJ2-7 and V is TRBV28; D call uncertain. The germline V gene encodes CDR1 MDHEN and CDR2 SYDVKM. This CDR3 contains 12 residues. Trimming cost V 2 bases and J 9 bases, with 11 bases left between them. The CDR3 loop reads CASSLPPSGQYF. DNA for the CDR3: TGTGCCAGCAGTTTACCCCCCTCCGGGCAGTACTTC.

Here the CDR3 reads CASSESVPRDGYTF. Written as DNA, the CDR3 is TGTGCCAGCAGTGAATCAGTCCCCCGCGATGGCTACACCTTC. The rearrangement uses TRBV25-1 and TRBJ1-2; D unresolved. CDR1 and CDR2 (germline): MGHDK, SYGVNS. This CDR3 spans 14 amino acids. Trimming removed 1 base from V and 6 bases from J, with 12 bases in between.

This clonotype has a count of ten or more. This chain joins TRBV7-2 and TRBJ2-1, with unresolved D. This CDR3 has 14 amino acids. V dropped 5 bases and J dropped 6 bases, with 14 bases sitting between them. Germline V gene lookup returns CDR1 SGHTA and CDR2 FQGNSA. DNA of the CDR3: TGTGCCAGCAGCCCTGTGGAACACCGCAATGAGCAGTTCTTC. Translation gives CASSPVEHRNEQFF.

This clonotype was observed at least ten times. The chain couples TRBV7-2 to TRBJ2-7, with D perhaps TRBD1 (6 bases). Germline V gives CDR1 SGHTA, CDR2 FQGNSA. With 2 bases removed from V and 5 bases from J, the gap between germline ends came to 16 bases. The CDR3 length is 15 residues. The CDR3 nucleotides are TGTGCCAGCAGCTTACTACAGGGACGAATGAACGAGCAGTACTTC. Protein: CASSLLQGRMNEQYF.

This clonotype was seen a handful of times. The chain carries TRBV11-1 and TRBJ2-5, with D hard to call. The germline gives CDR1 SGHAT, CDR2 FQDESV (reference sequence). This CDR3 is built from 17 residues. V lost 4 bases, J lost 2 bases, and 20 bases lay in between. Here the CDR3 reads CASSSDVQVGIQETQYF. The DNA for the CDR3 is TGTGCCAGCAGCTCAGACGTCCAGGTTGGAATTCAAGAGACCCAGTACTTC.

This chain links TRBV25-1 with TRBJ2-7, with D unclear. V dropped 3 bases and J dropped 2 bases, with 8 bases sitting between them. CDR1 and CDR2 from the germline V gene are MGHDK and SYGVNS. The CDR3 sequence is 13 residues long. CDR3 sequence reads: CASSDRWPYEQYF. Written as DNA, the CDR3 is TGTGCCAGCAGTGACCGATGGCCCTACGAGCAGTACTTC.